The source of this T cell receptor beta chain is a study of shared clonotypes between healthy human individuals. In the study overall: Donors, aged 18 to 49, were a couple of women and three men. General study points: Estimated clonotype richness was generally higher in naive than memory subsets.

Trimming removed 0 bases at V and 4 bases at J, with 18 bases between. Germline V gives CDR1 LGHNA, CDR2 YSLEER. The CDR3 loop spans 18 amino acids. With regard to this clone: Its antigen is undetermined.

Only in-frame clones appear in the TCRdb table, and some are missing; sequencing was by immunoSEQ multiplex PCR. The sample comprises under 1,100,000 clones, 70% to 80% of which are singletons, and over 1.3% rests with the top ten. A split of CD4+ cells into CD45RA+ naive and CD45RA-negative memory subsets was performed. The chain joins TRBV4-3 to TRBJ2-2, with a tentative D call TRBD2 (6 bases). The receptor comes from a man younger than 30 in good health. Sequencing was performed on memory CD4+ T cells sorted from blood. Specified subset: CD45RA-negative fraction. The CDR3 region has the DNA TGCGCCAGCAGCCAAGATTTTGGGCTAGCGCCGTCCACCGGGGAGCTGTTTTTT. It yields the protein CASSQDFGLAPSTGELFF.